This TCR beta chain was recorded in a study of blood T cell repertoires in COVID-19. Study information: COVID-19 samples collected from the United States, Italy and Spain covered acute and convalescent phases. T cells, B-cell-depleted T cells, or PBMCs provided the cDNA or gDNA that served as material.

As originally analysed: Reference gene primer amplification in the assay estimated nucleated cell counts. Some clones are missing from TCRdb's copy, which holds only in-frame ones; the method was immunoSEQ multiplex PCR. From that table come the V and J calls and clone size; the DNA was used to work out D and trimming. The sample includes under 150,000 clones, over 75% of them seen just once. This clone was found once. The V and J ends lost 2 bases and 1 base, in that order; junction bases with no gene match: 7. CDR3 length: 16 amino acids. From germline, CDR1 is MGHDK and CDR2 SYGVNS. The chain links TRBV25-1 to TRBJ1-1, with 7 nucleotides matching TRBD1. The specimen sequenced was peripheral blood. This clonotype was obtained from a man in his forties with active or convalescent COVID-19. CDR3 DNA: TGTGCCAGCAGTGAAGGAGGTGCAGGGGGGAACACTGAAGCTTTCTTT. Its translation is CASSEGGAGGNTEAFF.